This TCR beta chain was documented in a study of identifying expanded T cells in peripheral blood. Study outcomes and limitations: Two-week clone count variance significantly increased as total template count grew. Technical replicates showed roughly 1.2 changed clones; around two weeks about 16; four weeks 19.

Healthy donors had no documented immune events, such as infections, while sampled. Comment on this clone: Its specificity is unknown.

Measured with immunoSEQ multiplex PCR; TCRdb has only the in-frame clones, and not every one. Of about 91,000 clones in the sample, about 91% were seen once. V was pared by 7 bases and J by 4 bases, with 10 bases between. CDR1 and CDR2 (germline): MDHEN, SYDVKM. The CDR3 is made up of 13 amino acids. Sequencing was done on a sample of blood. The sequence came from a person aged 18 to 70 in good health. The chain is built from TRBV28 and TRBJ2-2; no firm D call. The CDR3, as DNA: TGTGCCAGCACGCCGGATCGCACCGGGGAGCTGTTTTTT. This codes for CASTPDRTGELFF.